The present T cell receptor beta chain was sequenced within a study of CD8+CD57+ T cells in acquired aplastic anemia. The overall study: The average for DNA from sorted CD4+ and CD8+ cells was 3.2 ug. General study findings and limits: About 30 CD8+ CDR3 sequences occurred in both the patients and the controls. In CD8+ cells, Simpson's diversity showed no significant difference between patients and controls.

Patients chosen for sequencing had shown CD8+CD57+ cell expansion by flow cytometry. Every patient was diagnosed with severe acquired aplastic anemia. In germline, CDR1 is SNHLY, CDR2 FYNNEI. With 2 bases clipped from V and 2 bases from J, the junction kept 5 bases outside the gene matches. CDR3 size: 16 residues. The study profiled TCR beta VDJ and CDR3 using genomic DNA as template. Via MiXCR, TCRdb re-called the reads, giving one row per CDR3 protein. The sample contains roughly 180,000 distinct CDR3 sequences, about three fifths of which appear only once. Concerning this clonotype: Its target is not known.

The specimen was sorted CD4+, CD8+, or CD8+CD57+ T cells (not recorded which) from PBMCs. The V call is TRBV2, the J call TRBJ2-5; 10 bases map to TRBD1. The source is a human donor with aplastic anemia. Here the CDR3 reads CASSETGTGAQETQYF. The CDR3 nucleotides read TGTGCCAGCAGTGAAACGGGGACAGGGGCACAAGAGACCCAGTACTTC.